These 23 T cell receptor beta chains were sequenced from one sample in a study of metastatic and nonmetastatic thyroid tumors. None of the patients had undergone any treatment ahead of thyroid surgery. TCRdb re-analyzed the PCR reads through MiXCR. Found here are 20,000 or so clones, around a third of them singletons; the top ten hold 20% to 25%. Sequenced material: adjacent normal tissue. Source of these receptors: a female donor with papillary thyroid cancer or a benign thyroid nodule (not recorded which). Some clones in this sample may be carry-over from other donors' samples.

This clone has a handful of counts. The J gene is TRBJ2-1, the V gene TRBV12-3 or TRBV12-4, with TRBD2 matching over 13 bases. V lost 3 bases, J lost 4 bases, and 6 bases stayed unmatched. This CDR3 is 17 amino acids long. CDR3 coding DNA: TGTGCCAGCAGTTTCGGAGGGACTAGCGGGGATTACAATGAGCAGTTCTTC. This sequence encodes CASSFGGTSGDYNEQFF.

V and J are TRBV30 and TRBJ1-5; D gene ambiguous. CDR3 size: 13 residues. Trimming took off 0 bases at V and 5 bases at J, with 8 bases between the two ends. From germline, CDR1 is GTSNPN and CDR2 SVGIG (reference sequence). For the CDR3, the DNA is TGTGCCTGGAGTGTAAGTGAGGATCAGCCCCAGCATTTT. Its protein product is CAWSVSEDQPQHF.

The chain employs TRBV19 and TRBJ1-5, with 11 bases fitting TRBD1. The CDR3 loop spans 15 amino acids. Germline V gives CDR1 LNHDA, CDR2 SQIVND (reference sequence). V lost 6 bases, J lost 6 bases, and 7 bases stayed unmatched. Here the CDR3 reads CASRRTGGGGQPQHF. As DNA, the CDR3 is TGTGCCAGTAGGAGGACAGGGGGCGGGGGTCAGCCCCAGCATTTT.

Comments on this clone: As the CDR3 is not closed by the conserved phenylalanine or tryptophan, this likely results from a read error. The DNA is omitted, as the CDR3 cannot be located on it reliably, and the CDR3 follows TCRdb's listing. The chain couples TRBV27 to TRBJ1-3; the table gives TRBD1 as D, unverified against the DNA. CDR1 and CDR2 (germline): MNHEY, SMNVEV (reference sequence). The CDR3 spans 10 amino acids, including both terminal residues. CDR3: CASSLGGTNT.

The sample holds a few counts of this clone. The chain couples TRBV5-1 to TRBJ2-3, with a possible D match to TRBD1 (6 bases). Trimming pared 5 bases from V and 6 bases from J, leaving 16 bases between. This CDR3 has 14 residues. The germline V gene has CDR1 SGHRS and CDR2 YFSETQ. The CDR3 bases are TGCGCCAGCAGGCACCAAAGCAGGGGCGATACGCAGTATTTT. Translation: CASRHQSRGDTQYF.

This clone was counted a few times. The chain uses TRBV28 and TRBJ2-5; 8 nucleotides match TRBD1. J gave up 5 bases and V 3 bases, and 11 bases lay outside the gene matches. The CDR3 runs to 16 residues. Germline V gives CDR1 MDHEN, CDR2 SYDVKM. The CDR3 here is CASSFQGAGPRETQYF. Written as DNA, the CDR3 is TGTGCCAGCAGTTTTCAGGGGGCCGGCCCGCGGGAGACCCAGTACTTC.

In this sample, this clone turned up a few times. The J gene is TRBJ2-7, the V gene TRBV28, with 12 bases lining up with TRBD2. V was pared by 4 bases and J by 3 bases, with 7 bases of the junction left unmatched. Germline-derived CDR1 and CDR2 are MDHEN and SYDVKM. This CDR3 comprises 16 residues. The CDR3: CASSSSGLAGGYEQYF. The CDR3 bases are TGTGCCAGCAGTTCCTCGGGACTAGCGGGCGGCTACGAGCAGTACTTC.

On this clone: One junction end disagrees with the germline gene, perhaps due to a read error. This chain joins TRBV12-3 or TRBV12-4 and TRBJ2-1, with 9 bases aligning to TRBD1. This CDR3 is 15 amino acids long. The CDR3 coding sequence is TGTGCCAGCAGTACAGGGGGCGCGCCCTACAATGAGCGGTTCTTC. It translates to CASSTGGAPYNERFF.

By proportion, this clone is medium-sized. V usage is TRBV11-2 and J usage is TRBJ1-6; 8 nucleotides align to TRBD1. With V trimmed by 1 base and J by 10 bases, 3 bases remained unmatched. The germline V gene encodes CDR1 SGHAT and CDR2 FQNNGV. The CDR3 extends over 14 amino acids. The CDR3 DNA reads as TGTGCCAGCAGCTTAGGGGACAGGATCTCACCCCTCCACTTT. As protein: CASSLGDRISPLHF. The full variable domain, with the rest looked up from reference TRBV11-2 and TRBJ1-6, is EAGVAQSPRYKIIEKRQSVAFWCNPISGHATLYWYQQILGQGPKLLIQFQNNGVVDDSQLPKDRFSAERLKGVDSTLKIQPAKLEDSAVYLCASSLGDRISPLHFGNGTRLTVT.

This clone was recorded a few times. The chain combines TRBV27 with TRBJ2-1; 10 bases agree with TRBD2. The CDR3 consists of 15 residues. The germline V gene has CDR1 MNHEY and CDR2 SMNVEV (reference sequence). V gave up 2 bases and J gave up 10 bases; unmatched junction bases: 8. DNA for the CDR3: TGTGCCAGCAGTTTACTAGCGGGAGAAGTCGGGGAGCAGTTCTTC. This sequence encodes CASSLLAGEVGEQFF.

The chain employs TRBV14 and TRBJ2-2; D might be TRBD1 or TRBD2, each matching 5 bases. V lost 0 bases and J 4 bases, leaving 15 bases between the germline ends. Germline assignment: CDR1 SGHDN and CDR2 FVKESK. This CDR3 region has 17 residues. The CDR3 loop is CASSQEGRRRRTGELFF. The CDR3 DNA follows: TGTGCCAGCAGCCAAGAGGGACGGAGACGACGCACCGGGGAGCTGTTTTTT.

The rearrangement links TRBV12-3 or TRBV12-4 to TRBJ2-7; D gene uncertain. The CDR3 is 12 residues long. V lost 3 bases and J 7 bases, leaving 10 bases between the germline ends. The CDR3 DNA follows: TGTGCCAGCAGTTTTCCCAACGGGGAGCAGTACTTC. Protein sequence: CASSFPNGEQYF.

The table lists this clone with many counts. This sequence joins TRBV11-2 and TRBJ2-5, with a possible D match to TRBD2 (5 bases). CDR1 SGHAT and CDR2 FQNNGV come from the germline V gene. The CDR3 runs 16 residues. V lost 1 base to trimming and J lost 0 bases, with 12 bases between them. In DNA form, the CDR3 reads TGTGCCAGCAGCTTAGCGAGCGGTTACTACCAAGAGACCCAGTACTTC. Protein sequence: CASSLASGYYQETQYF.

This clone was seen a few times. The CDR3 region has the DNA TGTGCCAGCAGCTTAGGGGGGACTAGCGGGCGGGATACGCAGTATTTT. This encodes CASSLGGTSGRDTQYF. This rearrangement joins TRBV11-2 to TRBJ2-3; 12 bases line up with TRBD2. The CDR3 is 16 amino acids. V lost 1 base, J lost 6 bases, and 5 bases stayed unmatched. Germline CDR1 is SGHAT and CDR2 is FQNNGV. The variable domain in full, completed from reference TRBV11-2 and TRBJ2-3, reads EAGVAQSPRYKIIEKRQSVAFWCNPISGHATLYWYQQILGQGPKLLIQFQNNGVVDDSQLPKDRFSAERLKGVDSTLKIQPAKLEDSAVYLCASSLGGTSGRDTQYFGPGTRLTVL.

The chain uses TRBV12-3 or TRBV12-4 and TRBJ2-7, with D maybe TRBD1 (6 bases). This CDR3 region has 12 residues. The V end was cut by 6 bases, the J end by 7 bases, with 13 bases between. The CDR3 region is CASSITGFEQYF. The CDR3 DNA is TGTGCCAGCAGCATTACAGGGTTTGAGCAGTACTTC.

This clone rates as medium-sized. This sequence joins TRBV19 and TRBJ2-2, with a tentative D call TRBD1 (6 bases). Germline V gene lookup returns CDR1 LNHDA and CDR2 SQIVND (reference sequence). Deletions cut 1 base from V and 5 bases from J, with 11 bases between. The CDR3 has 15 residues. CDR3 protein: CASSIVAGTTGELFF. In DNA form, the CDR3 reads TGTGCCAGTAGTATAGTTGCCGGGACAACCGGGGAGCTGTTTTTT.

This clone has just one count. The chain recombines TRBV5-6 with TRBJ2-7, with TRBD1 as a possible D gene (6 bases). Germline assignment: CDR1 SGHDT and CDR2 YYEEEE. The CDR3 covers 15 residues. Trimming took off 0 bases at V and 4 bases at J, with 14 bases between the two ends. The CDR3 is CASSLARDTQYEQYF. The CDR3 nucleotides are TGTGCCAGCAGCTTGGCCAGGGACACTCAATACGAGCAGTACTTC.

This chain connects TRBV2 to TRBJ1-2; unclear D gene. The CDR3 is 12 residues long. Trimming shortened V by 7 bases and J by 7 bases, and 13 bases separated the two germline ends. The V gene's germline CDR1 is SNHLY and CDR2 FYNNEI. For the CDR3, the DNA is TGTGCCAGCACCCCGGGGAGAATTGGCTACACCTTC. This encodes CASTPGRIGYTF.

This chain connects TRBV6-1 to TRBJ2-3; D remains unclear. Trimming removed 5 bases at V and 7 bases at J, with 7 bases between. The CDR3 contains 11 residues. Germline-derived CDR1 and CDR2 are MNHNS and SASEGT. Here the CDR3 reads CASSPDNTQYF. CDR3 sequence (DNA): TGTGCCAGCAGTCCCGACAATACGCAGTATTTT.

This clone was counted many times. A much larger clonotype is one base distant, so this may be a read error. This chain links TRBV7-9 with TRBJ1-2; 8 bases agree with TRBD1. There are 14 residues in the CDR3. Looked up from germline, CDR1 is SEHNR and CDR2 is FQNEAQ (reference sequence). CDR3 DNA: TGTGCCAGCAGCCTCAGGGGGCAGTCTACTGGCCACACCTTC. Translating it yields CASSLRGQSTGHTF. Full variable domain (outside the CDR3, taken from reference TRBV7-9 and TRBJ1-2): DTGVSQNPRHKITKRGQNVTFRCDPISEHNRLYWYRQTLGQGPEFLTYFQNEAQLEKSRLLSDRFSAERPKGSFSTLEIQRTEQGDSAMYLCASSLRGQSTGHTFGSGTRLTVV.

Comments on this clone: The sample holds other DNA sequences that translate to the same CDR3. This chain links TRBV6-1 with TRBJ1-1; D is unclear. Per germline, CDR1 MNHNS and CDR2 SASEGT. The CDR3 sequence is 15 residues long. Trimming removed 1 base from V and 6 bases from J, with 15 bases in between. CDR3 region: CASSEDPGTLPEAFF. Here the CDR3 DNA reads TGTGCCAGCAGTGAAGACCCAGGAACACTACCTGAAGCTTTCTTT.

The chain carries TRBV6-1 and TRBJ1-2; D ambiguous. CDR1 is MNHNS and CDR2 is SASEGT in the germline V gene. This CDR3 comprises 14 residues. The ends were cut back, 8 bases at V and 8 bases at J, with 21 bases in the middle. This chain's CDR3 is CASAEGDKVRGYTF. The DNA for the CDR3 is TGTGCCAGCGCTGAAGGAGACAAGGTACGCGGCTACACCTTC.

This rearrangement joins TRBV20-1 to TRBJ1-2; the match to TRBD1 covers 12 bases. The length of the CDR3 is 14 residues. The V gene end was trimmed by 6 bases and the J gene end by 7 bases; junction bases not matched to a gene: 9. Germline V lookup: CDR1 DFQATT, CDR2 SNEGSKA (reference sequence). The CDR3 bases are TGCAGTGCCGAGGGGACAGGGGGCTATGTTGGCTACACCTTC. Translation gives CSAEGTGGYVGYTF.